This TCR beta chain was observed in a study of regulatory T cells in long-lasting Graves disease. Arm-PCR of CDR3 regions and iRepertoire HTBI primers were used to build TCR beta libraries. TCRdb independently ran MiXCR on the multiplex PCR reads; one entry per CDR3 protein. This sample yields around 480,000 distinct CDR3 sequences, of which around 16% are seen a single time; 9.5% to 15% belongs to the top ten. General study results and limits: Limited samples may have lowered accuracy.

Time point described: newly diagnosed GD, antithyroid drugs for less than 3 months. PBMCs were the source of the RNA used for TCR sequencing. Trimming stripped 5 bases from V and 5 bases from J, with 18 bases between. The CDR3 is 15 residues long. Germline V gene sequence: CDR1 SEHNR, CDR2 FQNEAQ (reference sequence). With regard to this clonotype: Its target is unknown. A far larger clone differs by one base, so this is likely a read error.

These records were also assigned to another study, of T cells in Graves' hyperthyroidism and ophthalmopathy.

Sequenced material: peripheral blood mononuclear cells (PBMCs), taken at new diagnosis, from a patient treated with antithyroid drugs. This TCR came from a middle-aged man with Graves disease. The chain is built from TRBV7-9 and TRBJ2-5; D not resolved. The CDR3 region has the DNA TGTGCCAGCAGCCAAGAGAACATGATCGGGGAGACCCAGTACTTC. This sequence encodes CASSQENMIGETQYF.